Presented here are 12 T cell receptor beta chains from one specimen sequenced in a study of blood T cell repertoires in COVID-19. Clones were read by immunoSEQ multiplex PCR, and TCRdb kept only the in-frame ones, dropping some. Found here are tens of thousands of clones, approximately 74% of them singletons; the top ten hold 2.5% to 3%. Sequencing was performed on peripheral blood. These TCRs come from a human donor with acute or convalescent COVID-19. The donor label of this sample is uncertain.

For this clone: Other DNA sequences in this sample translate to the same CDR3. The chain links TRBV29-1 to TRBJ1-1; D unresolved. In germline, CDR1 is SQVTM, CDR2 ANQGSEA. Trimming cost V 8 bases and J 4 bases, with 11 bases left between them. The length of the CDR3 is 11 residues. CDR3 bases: TGCAGCCCTGAGAGGGCCACTGAAGCTTTCTTT. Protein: CSPERATEAFF. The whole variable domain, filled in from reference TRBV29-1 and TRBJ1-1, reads SAVISQKPSRDICQRGTSLTIQCQVDSQVTMMFWYRQQPGQSLTLIATANQGSEATYESGFVIDKFPISRPNLTFSTLTVSNMSPEDSSIYLCSPERATEAFFGQGTRLTVV.

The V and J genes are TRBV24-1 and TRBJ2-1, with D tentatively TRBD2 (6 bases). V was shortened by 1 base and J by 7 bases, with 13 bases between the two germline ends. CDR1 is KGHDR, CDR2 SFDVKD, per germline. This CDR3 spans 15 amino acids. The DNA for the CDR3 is TGTGCCACCAGTGATTTTAGGAGGGACGTGAATGAGCAGTTCTTC. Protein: CATSDFRRDVNEQFF.

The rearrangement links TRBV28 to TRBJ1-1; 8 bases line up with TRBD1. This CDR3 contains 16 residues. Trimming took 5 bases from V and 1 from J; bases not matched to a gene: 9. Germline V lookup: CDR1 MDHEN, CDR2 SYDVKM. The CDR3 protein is CASSETGASGNTEAFF. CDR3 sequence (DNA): TGTGCCAGCAGTGAGACAGGGGCATCGGGGAACACTGAAGCTTTCTTT. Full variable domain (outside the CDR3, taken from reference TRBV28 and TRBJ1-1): DVKVTQSSRYLVKRTGEKVFLECVQDMDHENMFWYRQDPGLGLRLIYFSYDVKMKEKGDIPEGYSVSREKKERFSLILESASTNQTSMYLCASSETGASGNTEAFFGQGTRLTVV.

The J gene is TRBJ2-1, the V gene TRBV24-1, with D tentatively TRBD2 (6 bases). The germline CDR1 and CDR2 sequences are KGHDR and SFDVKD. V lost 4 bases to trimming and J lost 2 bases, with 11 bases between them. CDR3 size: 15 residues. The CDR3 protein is CATSDPRGTYNEQFF. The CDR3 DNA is TGTGCCACCAGTGACCCCCGGGGGACCTACAATGAGCAGTTCTTC.

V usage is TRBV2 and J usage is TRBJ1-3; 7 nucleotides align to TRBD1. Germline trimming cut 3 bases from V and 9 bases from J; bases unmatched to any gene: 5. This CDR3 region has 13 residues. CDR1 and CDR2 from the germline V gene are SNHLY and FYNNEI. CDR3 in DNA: TGTGCCAGCAGTGAGGCCGCAGGGGGCACCATATATTTT. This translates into CASSEAAGGTIYF.

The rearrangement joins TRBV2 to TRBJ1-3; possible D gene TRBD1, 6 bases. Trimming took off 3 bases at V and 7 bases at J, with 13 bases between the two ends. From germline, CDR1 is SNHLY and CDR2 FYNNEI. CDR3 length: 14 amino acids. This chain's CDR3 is CASSDFTGWNTIYF. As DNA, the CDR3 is TGTGCCAGCAGTGACTTTACAGGGTGGAACACCATATATTTT. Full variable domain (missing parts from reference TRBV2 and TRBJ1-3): EPEVTQTPSHQVTQMGQEVILRCVPISNHLYFYWYRQILGQKVEFLVSFYNNEISEKSEIFDDQFSVERPDGSNFTLKIRSTKLEDSAMYFCASSDFTGWNTIYFGEGSWLTVV.

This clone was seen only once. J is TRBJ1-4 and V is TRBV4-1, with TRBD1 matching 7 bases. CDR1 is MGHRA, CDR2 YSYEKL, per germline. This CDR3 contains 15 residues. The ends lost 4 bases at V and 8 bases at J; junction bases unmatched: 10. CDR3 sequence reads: CASSLEGASREKLFF. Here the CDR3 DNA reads TGCGCCAGCAGCCTCGAGGGGGCAAGCAGGGAAAAACTGTTTTTT.

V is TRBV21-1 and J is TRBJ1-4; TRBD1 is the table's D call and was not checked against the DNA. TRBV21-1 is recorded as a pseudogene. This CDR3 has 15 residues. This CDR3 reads CASSNSGAANEKLFF. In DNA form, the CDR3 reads TGTGCCAGCAGCAACTCAGGGGCGGCTAATGAAAAACTGTTTTTT.

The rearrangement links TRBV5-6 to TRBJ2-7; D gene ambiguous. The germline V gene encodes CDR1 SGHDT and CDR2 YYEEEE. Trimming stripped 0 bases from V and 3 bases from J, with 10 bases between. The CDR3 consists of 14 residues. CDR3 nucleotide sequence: TGTGCCAGCAGCTTGGTGAACAGAGACTACGAGCAGTACTTC. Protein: CASSLVNRDYEQYF.

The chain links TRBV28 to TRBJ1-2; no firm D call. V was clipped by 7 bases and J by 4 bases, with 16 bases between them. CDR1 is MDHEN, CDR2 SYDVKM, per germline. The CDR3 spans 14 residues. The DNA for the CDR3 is TGTGCCAGCACCCTCTCGCCAGGTAGCTATGGCTACACCTTC. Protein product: CASTLSPGSYGYTF.

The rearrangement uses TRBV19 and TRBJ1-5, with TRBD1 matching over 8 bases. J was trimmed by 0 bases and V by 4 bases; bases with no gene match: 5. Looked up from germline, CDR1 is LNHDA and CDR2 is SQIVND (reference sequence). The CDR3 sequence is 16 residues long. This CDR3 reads CASSRQGRASNQPQHF. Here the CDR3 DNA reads TGTGCCAGTAGTAGACAGGGGAGGGCTAGCAATCAGCCCCAGCATTTT.

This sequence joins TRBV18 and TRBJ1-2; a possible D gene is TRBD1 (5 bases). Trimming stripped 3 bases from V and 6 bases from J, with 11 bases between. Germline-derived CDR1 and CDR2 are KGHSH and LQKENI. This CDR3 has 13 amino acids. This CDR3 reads CASSPAGRDGYTF. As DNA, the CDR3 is TGTGCCAGCTCACCGGCAGGGCGCGATGGCTACACCTTC.